What follows describes a single T cell receptor (beta chain). Antigen: not known. These data originate in a study of T cells in Graves' hyperthyroidism and ophthalmopathy. The study's findings and limits: Model predictions of ophthalmopathy came a median around 7.1 months before onset. From stable hyperthyroidism, ophthalmopathy was set apart by a 13 V-J model.

Not enrolled were patients with uncontrolled infection, other autoimmune disease, pregnancy or lactation. Regions amplified from RNA transcripts were the TCR beta CDR3 regions. Primed by the HTBI set, a first-round RT-PCR was run on the TCR CDR3. TCRdb re-derived calls from the multiplex PCR reads in MiXCR, one entry per CDR3 protein. Among 380,000 or so distinct CDR3 sequences listed, over 15% were seen once. CDR1 and CDR2 from the germline V gene are SNHLY and FYNNEI. The CDR3 has 12 amino acids. V gave up 6 bases and J gave up 5 bases, with 10 bases separating them. The clonotype comes from a woman between 18 and 30 years old with Graves' hyperthyroidism. The sequencing input was blood. The chain links TRBV2 to TRBJ1-1; D unresolved. CDR3 coding DNA: TGTGCCAGCAGCGCGGCTTTGACTGAAGCTTTCTTT. It is translated as CASSAALTEAFF.